Given below is one TCR beta chain in context. Its antigen is unknown. The data were obtained in a study of radiation and T cells in renal cell carcinoma. Study-level results: In blood, top tumor clones expanded by 2 weeks, shrinking by 4. Dominant CDR3 motifs were more common in irradiated tumors than controls. Compared with controls, irradiated tumors showed greater TCR clonality.

Treatment in this sample: 15 Gy SBRT to primary tumor, nephrectomy 4 weeks later. This CDR3 comprises 15 residues. Germline V CDR1 and CDR2: SGHNT, YYREEE (reference sequence). V dropped 4 bases and J dropped 7 bases, with 15 bases sitting between them. Profiling relied on immunoSEQ multiplex PCR, and the TCRdb table lists in-frame clones only, not all of them. The sample lists about 9,600 clones, more than 60% occurring once. The J gene is TRBJ2-6, the V gene TRBV5-4; D gene ambiguous. The receptor comes from a woman aged 45-65 years with renal cell carcinoma. The material sequenced was tumor tissue, taken from a patient whose treatment included radiotherapy and nephrectomy. The CDR3 reads CASSPDGFLANVLTF. In DNA form, the CDR3 reads TGTGCCAGCAGCCCAGATGGTTTTCTCGCCAACGTCCTGACTTTC.